This entry describes one T cell receptor (beta chain). The antigen it binds to is not known. Per-nucleotide qualities are absent, and no much larger clonotype sits a single base away. This entry comes from a study of shared clonotypes between healthy human individuals (dated by TCRdb to 2019 to 2021). About the full investigation: The cohort included a few men and two women between 18 and 49 years of age. To estimate repertoire size and how much clonotype sharing occurs between individuals, the study deeply sequenced the blood TCR repertoires of about five healthy adults. Different laboratories and diverse techniques were used to prepare libraries and sequence TCR repertoires, to increase sequencing depth and limit assay-specific biases. Between about 0.94 and 8.9 billion PBMCs per donor were obtained by leukapheresis.

The donors were healthy, HIV-negative adults with no recently reported acute infections or vaccinations. Every donor was a Caucasian adult residing in Nashville, Tennessee, USA. For unsorted samples, some 87 million PBMCs were counted, and genomic DNA was extracted using the QIAamp DNA Blood Mini kit. Blood was collected by leukapheresis, and PBMCs were isolated by Ficoll-Histopaque density gradient centrifugation and then cryopreserved in liquid nitrogen vapor phase. Trimming takes 0 bases off V and 1 base off J; junction bases not matched to a gene: 12. There are 18 amino acids in the CDR3, from cysteine to phenylalanine inclusive. Only the CDR3 DNA is retained, 54 bases long and in frame from the first base. Using the deep immunoSEQ assay, TCR CDR3 regions were amplified from genomic DNA by multiplex PCR. Extracted genomic DNA from each cell subset was distributed evenly across all wells of several immunoSEQ 96-well plates, and each plate was treated as a replicate. Each replicate PCR for unsorted PBMC received about 310 ng genomic DNA, equal to 30,000 or so T cell genomes. Genomic DNA from unsorted PBMC was sequenced over ten immunoSEQ deep assay plates. Purified libraries were quantified with a Qubit 3.0 fluorometer, sized on a Bioanalyzer 2100, and re-quantified with the KAPA Library Quantification kit. Each immunoSEQ 96-well plate was sequenced on its own single-read 150-cycle Illumina NextSeq 550 flow cell. The original methods were these. The immunoSEQ output contained only junctional sequences without quality scores, so filtering could not match that applied to full-length reads. Sequences were annotated with PyIR, a Python wrapper for IgBLAST v1.9, using IMGT germline references to assign V/J genes and CDR3. Reads with weak V/J assignments (E-value above 1e-6), missing CDR3, stop codons, out-of-frame junctions, or ambiguous translated residues were removed. V3J clonotypes were defined as sequences sharing an identical inferred V gene, J gene, and CDR3 amino acid sequence. The percentage overlap between two repertoires was calculated by dividing the number of shared unique clonotypes by the size of the smaller repertoire. Repertoire richness was assessed with RTK rarefaction, the Chao1 estimator, and Recon v2.1 estimates of unobserved clonotypes. TCRdb took over this immuneACCESS table, retaining in-frame rearrangements with V and J assigned. Such tables are incomplete; in checked studies, under half of the missing clones stem from an unresolved V gene, and the remainder is unexplained. V and J calls and clone size come straight from that table; D and trimming were deduced from the DNA. The sample data list some 490,000 clones, and roughly 80% of these were observed just once. The top ten hold around 12% of the sample.

Study-wide conclusions, independent of this receptor: Based on pairwise subsampling, the degree of clonotype sharing among donors was expected to be affected by sequencing depth. The small number of donors limited the genetic and exposure-history diversity represented. Sampling was restricted to blood, and TCR repertoires in tissue are likely to differ from TCR repertoires in blood.

This TCR derives from a woman between 35 and 50 years old in good health. Some clones in this sample may be carry-over from other donors' samples. Recombination connected TRBV5-3 to TRBJ2-7; TRBD2 fits 8 bases in the junction. TRBV5-3 is an open reading frame, and its role is uncertain. The sample taken for sequencing was PBMCs. The CDR3 protein: CARSLVVSGAPMSYEQYF. The sequenced DNA is TGTGCCAGAAGCTTGGTTGTTAGCGGGGCACCGATGTCCTACGAGCAGTACTTC.